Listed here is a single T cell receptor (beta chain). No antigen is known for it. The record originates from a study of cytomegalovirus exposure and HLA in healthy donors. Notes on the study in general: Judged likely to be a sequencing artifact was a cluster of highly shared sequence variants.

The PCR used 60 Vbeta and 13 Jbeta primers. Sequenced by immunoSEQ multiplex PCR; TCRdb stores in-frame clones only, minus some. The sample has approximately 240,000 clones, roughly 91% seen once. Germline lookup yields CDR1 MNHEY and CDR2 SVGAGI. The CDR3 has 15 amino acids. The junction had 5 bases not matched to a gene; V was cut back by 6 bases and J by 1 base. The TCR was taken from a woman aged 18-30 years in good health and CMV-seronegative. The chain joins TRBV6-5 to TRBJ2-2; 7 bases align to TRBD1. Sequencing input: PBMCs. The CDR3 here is CASSGRDRNTGELFF. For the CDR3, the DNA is TGTGCCAGCAGCGGCCGGGACAGGAACACCGGGGAGCTGTTTTTT.